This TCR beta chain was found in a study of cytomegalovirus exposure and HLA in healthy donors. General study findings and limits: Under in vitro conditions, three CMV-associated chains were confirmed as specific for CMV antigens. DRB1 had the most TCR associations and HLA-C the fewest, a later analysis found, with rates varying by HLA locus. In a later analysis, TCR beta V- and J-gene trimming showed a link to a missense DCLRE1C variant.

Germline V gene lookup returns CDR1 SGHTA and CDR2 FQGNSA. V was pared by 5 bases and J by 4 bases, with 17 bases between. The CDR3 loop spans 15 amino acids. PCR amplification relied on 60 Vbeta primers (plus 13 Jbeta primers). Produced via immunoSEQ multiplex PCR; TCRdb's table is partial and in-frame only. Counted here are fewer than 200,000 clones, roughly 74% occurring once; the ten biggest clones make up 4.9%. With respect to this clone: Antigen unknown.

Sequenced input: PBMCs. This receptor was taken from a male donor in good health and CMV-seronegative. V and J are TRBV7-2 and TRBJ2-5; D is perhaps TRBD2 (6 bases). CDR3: CASSPRLGYPETQYF. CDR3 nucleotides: TGTGCCAGCAGCCCCAGACTAGGGTACCCAGAGACCCAGTACTTC.